Described below is a single TCR beta chain sequence and its context. All glioblastoma patients lacked an isocitrate dehydrogenase mutation. PBMC were collected before vaccination, two weeks after the third vaccination, and at progression. This record belongs to a study of glioma-infiltrating T cells after dendritic cell vaccination. Sequenced by immunoSEQ multiplex PCR; TCRdb stores in-frame clones only, minus some. This table has under 100,000 clones, about four fifths appearing once. Specimen: blood, collected before dendritic cell vaccination. This TCR derives from a human donor with glioblastoma.

In DNA, the CDR3 is TGTGCCAGCAGCTTGGAGATATCGGGACTGGGCACACAAAACAATGAGCAGTTCTTC. It is translated as CASSLEISGLGTQNNEQFF. The chain combines TRBV5-4 with TRBJ2-1; possibly TRBD2 for D (6 bases). Germline V gene data show CDR1 as SGHNT and CDR2 as YYREEE (reference sequence). This CDR3 has 19 amino acids. Trimming removed 0 bases at V and 5 bases at J, with 24 bases between.